Described below is a single T cell receptor (beta chain) sequence and its context. Its cognate antigen is unknown. Trimming removed 2 bases at V and 3 bases at J, with 10 bases between. Looked up from germline, CDR1 is SQVTM and CDR2 is ANQGSEA. There are 13 residues in the CDR3. This sample was taken from a study of T cell responses to AZD1222 COVID-19 vaccine. Sequenced by immunoSEQ multiplex PCR; TCRdb stores in-frame clones only, minus some. Of 100,000 to 150,000 clones in the sample, about 87% were seen once. Study-level points and caveats: Possibly, clonal diversity was underestimated; donors were largely white British and included more females. Spike-specific TCR breadth and depth went up after people got two AZD1222 doses. At 160-218 and 743-854, vaccine-associated CD4 TCRs were dominant, and they spanned spike.

Sequenced material: peripheral blood, taken on day 0 of AZD1222 vaccination. This clonotype was sampled from an adult in good health. J is TRBJ1-2 and V is TRBV29-1, with D possibly TRBD1 on 5 matching bases. CDR3 bases: TGCAGCGTTGAATGGGGCACTCACTATGGCTACACCTTC. This codes for CSVEWGTHYGYTF.